The clone carrying this T cell receptor (beta chain) was detected once. Collection of roughly 9.8 milliliters of peripheral blood was performed for each donor. In each sample, at least 6.5 million PBMCs were isolated. This entry belongs to a study of blood T cells in healthy people across ages. Then a second PCR, running roughly 6 to 12 cycles, was carried out with a sample-barcoded 5' primer and a J-beta primer mix. The template-switch adaptor was a 5' adaptor with 12 random nucleotides. It tagged each cDNA molecule. Every sample gave at least 3 million paired-end reads containing CDR3. TCRdb reprocessed the 5' RACE reads with MiXCR, giving one entry per CDR3 protein. The table lists approximately 600,000 distinct CDR3 sequences, roughly three fifths of them singletons, with 30% to 40% in the top ten. The CDR3 sequence is 13 residues long. V gave up 8 bases and J gave up 4 bases; unmatched junction bases: 4. Germline loops: CDR1 SNHLY, CDR2 FYNNEI.

Sequencing input: blood. The chain recombines TRBV2 with TRBJ2-2, with 7 positions matching TRBD1. The TCR comes from a man in his 60s in good health. DNA for the CDR3: TGTGCCAGCGGGCAGGGGGTCACCGGGGAGCTGTTTTTT. This codes for CASGQGVTGELFF.